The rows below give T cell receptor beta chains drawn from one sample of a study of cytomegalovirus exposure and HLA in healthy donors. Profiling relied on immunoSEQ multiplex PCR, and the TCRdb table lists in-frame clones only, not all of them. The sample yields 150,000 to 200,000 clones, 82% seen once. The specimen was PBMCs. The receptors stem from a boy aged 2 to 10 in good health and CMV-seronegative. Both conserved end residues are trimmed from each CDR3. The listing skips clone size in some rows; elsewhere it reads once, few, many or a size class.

cdr3_aa: ASSLGLGGEGETQY
v_call: TRBV5-1
clone_size: -
j_call: TRBJ2-5

cdr3_aa: ASSVEAGNSPLH
v_call: TRBV9
clone_size: few
j_call: TRBJ1-6

cdr3_aa: ASSGAGDPNYNEQF
v_call: TRBV9
clone_size: -
j_call: TRBJ2-1

cdr3_aa: ASSLKTRQTQY
v_call: TRBV2
clone_size: -
j_call: TRBJ2-5

cdr3_aa: ASGPDRINEQF
v_call: TRBV12-5
clone_size: -
j_call: TRBJ2-1

cdr3_aa: ASSQATGGFNTGELF
v_call: TRBV4-1
clone_size: -
j_call: TRBJ2-2

cdr3_aa: ASSSRTSGAVEQY
v_call: TRBV7-2
clone_size: -
j_call: TRBJ2-7

cdr3_aa: ATVKTGSPQEQF
v_call: TRBV27
clone_size: -
j_call: TRBJ2-1

cdr3_aa: ASSFSRNGNTEAF
v_call: TRBV7-2
clone_size: few
j_call: TRBJ1-1

cdr3_aa: ASSFPGGVSNYGYT
v_call: TRBV7-2
clone_size: -
j_call: TRBJ1-2

cdr3_aa: ASSLRYGVSYEQY
v_call: TRBV11-2
clone_size: -
j_call: TRBJ2-7

cdr3_aa: ASSTGQGAPYGYT
v_call: TRBV7-9
clone_size: few
j_call: TRBJ1-2

cdr3_aa: ASSEISGYSNQPQH
v_call: TRBV6-1
clone_size: few
j_call: TRBJ1-5

cdr3_aa: ASSTAPHLGANGLT
v_call: TRBV5-1
clone_size: -
j_call: TRBJ2-6

cdr3_aa: ASSLWLGGRIEKLF
v_call: TRBV5-6
clone_size: few
j_call: TRBJ1-4

cdr3_aa: ASRRQGALREGASNEKLF
v_call: TRBV2
clone_size: -
j_call: TRBJ1-4

cdr3_aa: ASSLWGGPALNYGYT
v_call: TRBV27
clone_size: few
j_call: TRBJ1-2

cdr3_aa: ASSLSSGQFNSPLH
v_call: TRBV27
clone_size: -
j_call: TRBJ1-6

cdr3_aa: ASSLAPSIQTQY
v_call: TRBV7-8
clone_size: few
j_call: TRBJ2-5

cdr3_aa: AISESYSNQPQH
v_call: TRBV10-3
clone_size: -
j_call: TRBJ1-5

cdr3_aa: ASSIRNEKLF
v_call: TRBV19
clone_size: -
j_call: TRBJ1-4

cdr3_aa: ASSWTGFGNQPQH
v_call: TRBV6-6
clone_size: once
j_call: TRBJ1-5

cdr3_aa: SAQITDTQY
v_call: TRBV20-1
clone_size: -
j_call: TRBJ2-3

cdr3_aa: VSRGQGNGYT
v_call: TRBV19
clone_size: -
j_call: TRBJ1-2

cdr3_aa: ASSTRDPEGEKLF
v_call: TRBV9
clone_size: -
j_call: TRBJ1-4

cdr3_aa: ASSLVSGRGELF
v_call: TRBV11-2
clone_size: few
j_call: TRBJ2-2

cdr3_aa: ASGGVYGYT
v_call: TRBV6-1
clone_size: -
j_call: TRBJ1-2

cdr3_aa: ASSQGTGGEKLF
v_call: TRBV4-1
clone_size: -
j_call: TRBJ1-4

cdr3_aa: ATRLGADTQY
v_call: TRBV15
clone_size: -
j_call: TRBJ2-3